These 15 T cell receptor beta chains were sequenced from one sample in a study of cytomegalovirus exposure and HLA in healthy donors. Vbeta (60) and Jbeta (13) primers were used in the PCR. Measured with immunoSEQ multiplex PCR; TCRdb has only the in-frame clones, and not every one. This table holds about 120,000 clones, roughly four fifths found once. The sequencing input was PBMCs. Every receptor here comes from a man aged 40-50 years in good health and CMV-seronegative.

The rearrangement joins TRBV11-3 to TRBJ2-7, with a tentative D call TRBD2 (6 bases). Between the trimmed V and J ends, which lost 5 bases and 6 bases, there was a span of 14 bases. This CDR3 comprises 13 residues. The germline V gene has CDR1 SGHNT and CDR2 YENEEA. CDR3 region: CASSAYGSGEQYF. CDR3 bases: TGTGCCAGCAGCGCCTACGGGAGCGGCGAGCAGTACTTC.

The chain links TRBV30 to TRBJ1-1; D is unclear. CDR1 and CDR2 from the germline V gene are GTSNPN and SVGIG (reference sequence). This CDR3 is built from 12 residues. The V gene lost 1 base and the J gene lost 1 base, with 4 bases spanning the gap. For the CDR3, the DNA is TGTGCCTGGAGTGGTAGGAACACTGAAGCTTTCTTT. Translated, it gives CAWSGRNTEAFF.

The V and J genes are TRBV29-1 and TRBJ1-3; 10 bases are a match to TRBD1. CDR3 size: 14 residues. Germline V gene data show CDR1 as SQVTM and CDR2 as ANQGSEA. V gave up 4 bases and J gave up 5 bases; unmatched junction bases: 5. The chain's CDR3 is CSVGWGQGRNTIYF. The CDR3 coding sequence is TGCAGCGTTGGTTGGGGACAGGGGAGAAACACCATATATTTT.

The chain couples TRBV7-2 to TRBJ2-1; 10 positions match TRBD2. Germline values: CDR1 SGHTA, CDR2 FQGNSA. Germline trimming cut 1 base from V and 6 bases from J; bases unmatched to any gene: 3. This CDR3 has 15 residues. CDR3 amino acids: CASSLEAGGPNEQFF. The CDR3 DNA sequence: TGTGCCAGCAGCTTAGAAGCGGGAGGGCCCAATGAGCAGTTCTTC.

The chain couples TRBV19 to TRBJ2-2, with 13 bases lining up with TRBD2. V shed 5 bases, J shed 8 bases, and the junction held 8 bases outside the gene matches. The CDR3 spans 16 residues. Germline lookup yields CDR1 LNHDA and CDR2 SQIVND (reference sequence). CDR3: CASSPGTSGKSGELFF. The CDR3 bases are TGTGCCAGTAGTCCCGGGACTAGCGGGAAATCGGGGGAGCTGTTTTTT.

The rearrangement uses TRBV18 and TRBJ2-1; the D gene is possibly TRBD1 (6 bases). The CDR3 is 16 residues long. Germline assignment: CDR1 KGHSH and CDR2 LQKENI. The ends were cut back, 0 bases at V and 5 bases at J, with 14 bases in the middle. The CDR3 DNA sequence: TGTGCCAGCTCACCACCTACAGGGACGGGGCACAATGAGCAGTTCTTC. Translation gives CASSPPTGTGHNEQFF.

This clone was seen just once. The gene calls are TRBV6-4 and TRBJ2-1; 8 bases are a match to TRBD2. Germline trimming cut 4 bases from V and 5 bases from J; bases unmatched to any gene: 1. This CDR3 contains 13 residues. Germline V gene lookup returns CDR1 MRHNA and CDR2 SNTAGT. The CDR3 DNA sequence: TGTGCCAGCAGTGCTAGCGGGCACAATGAGCAGTTCTTC. It is translated as CASSASGHNEQFF.

This chain connects TRBV28 to TRBJ2-7; the match to TRBD1 covers 7 bases. V lost 6 bases and J lost 4; bases outside the gene matches: 12. Germline loops: CDR1 MDHEN, CDR2 SYDVKM. This CDR3 is 15 amino acids long. The CDR3 DNA follows: TGTGCCAGCAGCTCTCCCCACAGGGGTGGGTACGAGCAGTACTTC. Protein product: CASSSPHRGGYEQYF.

The chain recombines TRBV27 with TRBJ2-5, with D possibly matching TRBD2 (5 bases). Judging by the DNA end, TRBJ2-7 fits better; the J call may be wrong. Germline V gives CDR1 MNHEY, CDR2 SMNVEV (reference sequence). CDR3 length: 15 residues. The CDR3 spells CASSAFPEAIYEQYF. In DNA form, the CDR3 reads TGTGCCAGCAGTGCCTTTCCGGAGGCCATCTACGAGCAGTACTTC.

The chain recombines TRBV6-1 with TRBJ2-7; maybe TRBD2 (5 bases). Trimming cost V 7 bases and J 3 bases, with 16 bases left between them. This CDR3 comprises 14 residues. Germline assignment: CDR1 MNHNS and CDR2 SASEGT. The CDR3 nucleotides read TGTGCCAGCAACCTATGGGTCGAGGGCTACGAGCAGTACTTC. It yields the protein CASNLWVEGYEQYF.

The chain's CDR3 is CASSRGGLAGVSSYEQYF. The CDR3 nucleotides read TGTGCCAGCAGCCGTGGAGGACTAGCGGGGGTGAGCTCCTACGAGCAGTACTTC. This chain connects TRBV14 to TRBJ2-7; 13 bases fit TRBD2. Germline CDR1 SGHDN, CDR2 FVKESK. Trimming at V came to 4 bases and at J to 0 bases, leaving 9 bases not matched to a gene. The CDR3 has 18 residues.

The V gene is TRBV6-6, the J gene TRBJ1-2; D is unclear. This CDR3 is built from 11 residues. Trimming shortened V by 9 bases and J by 4 bases, and 9 bases separated the two germline ends. Germline CDR1 reads MNHNY; CDR2 reads SVGAGI (reference sequence). CDR3 in amino acids: CASSAVYGYTF. In nucleotides, the CDR3 is TGTGCCAGTTCAGCGGTCTATGGCTACACCTTC.

This clone appeared once. The junction and the germline gene differ at one end; a read error may be behind it. V gene TRBV7-2 combines with J gene TRBJ2-6, with D possibly matching TRBD1 (5 bases). The CDR3 is 16 residues long. Looked up from germline, CDR1 is SGHTA and CDR2 is FQGNSA. CDR3 nucleotide sequence: TGTGCCGGCTCGTGGCAGTCCGGCTCTGGGGCCAACGGCCTGACTTTC. Translation gives CAGSWQSGSGANGLTF.

This clone was observed once. This sequence joins TRBV5-8 and TRBJ2-3; no firm D call. Germline CDR1 reads SGHTS; CDR2 reads YDEGEE. The CDR3 is 13 residues long. Trimming took 1 base from V and 1 from J, leaving 4 bases between them. The CDR3 protein is CASSLYGTDTQYF. CDR3 DNA: TGTGCCAGCAGCTTGTATGGCACAGATACGCAGTATTTT.

The genes are TRBV6-6 and TRBJ2-1, with a possible D match to TRBD1 (5 bases). Germline CDR1 MNHNY, CDR2 SVGAGI (reference sequence). V gave up 2 bases and J gave up 7 bases, with 12 bases separating them. CDR3 length: 14 residues. This CDR3 is CASSYTRDRNEQFF. The CDR3 DNA sequence: TGTGCCAGCAGTTACACCAGGGATCGGAATGAGCAGTTCTTC.